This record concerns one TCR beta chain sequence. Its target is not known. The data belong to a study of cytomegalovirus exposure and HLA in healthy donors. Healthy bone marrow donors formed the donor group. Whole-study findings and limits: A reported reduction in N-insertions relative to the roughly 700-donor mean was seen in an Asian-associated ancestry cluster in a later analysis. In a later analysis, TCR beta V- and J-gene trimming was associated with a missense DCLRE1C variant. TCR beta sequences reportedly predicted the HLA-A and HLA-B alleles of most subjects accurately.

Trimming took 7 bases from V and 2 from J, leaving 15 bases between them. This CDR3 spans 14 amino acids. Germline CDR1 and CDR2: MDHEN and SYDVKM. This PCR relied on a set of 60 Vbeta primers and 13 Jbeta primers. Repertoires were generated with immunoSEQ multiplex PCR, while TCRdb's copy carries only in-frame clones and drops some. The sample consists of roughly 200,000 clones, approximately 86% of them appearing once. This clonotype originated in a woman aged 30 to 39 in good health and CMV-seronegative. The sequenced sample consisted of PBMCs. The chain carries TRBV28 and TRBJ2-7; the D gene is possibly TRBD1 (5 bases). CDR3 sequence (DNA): TGTGCCAGCACTTTGTTTAGGGGCCCCTACGAGCAGTACTTC. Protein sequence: CASTLFRGPYEQYF.